Presented here are 7 T cell receptor beta chains from one specimen sequenced in a study of cytomegalovirus exposure and HLA in healthy donors. PCR involved 60 Vbeta and 13 Jbeta primers. Clones were read by immunoSEQ multiplex PCR, and TCRdb kept only the in-frame ones, dropping some. The data contain 65,000 to 80,000 clones, around four fifths of them singletons. What was sequenced was PBMCs. All receptors come from a woman in her thirties or forties in good health and CMV-seropositive.

The chain combines TRBV7-8 with TRBJ1-1, with D uncertain. This CDR3 is built from 13 residues. Trimming took 2 bases from V and 1 from J, leaving 5 bases between them. CDR1 and CDR2 (germline): SGHVS, FQNEAQ. For the CDR3, the DNA is TGTGCCAGCAGCTTAAGAGGGAACACTGAAGCTTTCTTT. It encodes CASSLRGNTEAFF. The full variable domain, its missing parts supplied by reference TRBV7-8 and TRBJ1-1, is GAGVSQSPRYKVAKRGQDVALRCDPISGHVSLFWYQQALGQGPEFLTYFQNEAQLDKSGLPSDRFFAERPEGSVSTLKIQRTQQEDSAVYLCASSLRGNTEAFFGQGTRLTVV.

The rearrangement uses TRBV25-1 and TRBJ1-2; 7 bases line up with TRBD1. Germline CDR1 is MGHDK and CDR2 is SYGVNS. The V and J ends lost 5 bases and 4 bases, in that order; junction bases with no gene match: 10. The CDR3 is 15 residues long. The CDR3 reads CASSPSSTGVYGYTF. CDR3 DNA: TGTGCCAGCAGTCCTTCAAGTACAGGGGTCTATGGCTACACCTTC.

The sample holds a few counts of this clone. V and J are TRBV7-9 and TRBJ1-1, with TRBD1 matching 11 bases. Trimming at V came to 2 bases and at J to 12 bases, leaving 5 bases not matched to a gene. The CDR3 length is 13 residues. Germline V gene data show CDR1 as SEHNR and CDR2 as FQNEAQ (reference sequence). CDR3: CASSLLGQGGSFF. The DNA for the CDR3 is TGTGCCAGCAGCTTATTGGGACAGGGGGGATCTTTCTTT.

The chain carries TRBV30 and TRBJ2-3; the match to TRBD1 covers 7 bases. CDR1 and CDR2 (germline): GTSNPN, SVGIG (reference sequence). The CDR3 length is 15 residues. V gave up 3 bases and J gave up 3 bases; unmatched junction bases: 9. The CDR3 region is CAWSYLGGTTDTQYF. For the CDR3, the DNA is TGTGCCTGGAGCTATTTAGGGGGCACGACAGATACGCAGTATTTT.

The chain joins TRBV5-1 to TRBJ2-3, with a possible D match to TRBD2 (6 bases). The ends were cut back, 2 bases at V and 0 bases at J, with 7 bases in the middle. The CDR3 is 14 residues long. CDR1 and CDR2 (germline): SGHRS, YFSETQ. In nucleotides, the CDR3 is TGCGCCAGCAGCTTCGGGACTAGCACAGATACGCAGTATTTT. Its translation: CASSFGTSTDTQYF.

This sequence joins TRBV6-1 and TRBJ1-3; the match to TRBD1 covers 8 bases. There are 14 residues in the CDR3. J lost 4 bases, V lost 8 bases, and 7 bases had no gene match. CDR1 and CDR2 (germline): MNHNS, SASEGT. CDR3: CASGQGAPGNTIYF. In DNA, the CDR3 is TGTGCCAGCGGGCAGGGGGCGCCCGGAAACACCATATATTTT.

The chain is built from TRBV7-9 and TRBJ1-2; TRBD1 matches 8 bases. This CDR3 has 15 residues. Germline V CDR1 and CDR2: SEHNR, FQNEAQ (reference sequence). V shed 7 bases and J 8 bases; nucleotides not matched to a gene: 15. CDR3 bases: TGTGCCAGCACCCTTCCGGGACAGGCCCTATCCGGCTACACCTTC. Translated, it gives CASTLPGQALSGYTF.